The T cell receptor beta chain under discussion was sequenced for a study of T cell changes during pregnancy in multiple sclerosis. The CDR3 totals 15 residues. CDR1 is SGHAT, CDR2 FQNNGV, per germline. Losses at the gene ends were 6 bases for V and 4 bases for J; bases not matched to a gene: 9. Data came from immunoSEQ multiplex PCR; TCRdb stores just in-frame clones and leaves some out. The sample yields around 42,000 clones, around 90% seen once. This specimen was peripheral blood, taken in the first trimester of pregnancy. This receptor was taken from a female donor in good health, enrolled as a control in a pregnancy study. This sequence joins TRBV11-2 and TRBJ2-1; 7 bases fit TRBD2. The CDR3 DNA sequence: TGTGCCAGCAGTCCCCGGGGGGTCCAATACAATGAGCAGTTCTTC. This gives the protein CASSPRGVQYNEQFF.